A selection of T cell receptor beta chains follows, all from one sample in a study of blood T cell repertoires in COVID-19. The repertoire was sequenced with immunoSEQ multiplex PCR; TCRdb's copy has only in-frame clones and lacks some. The table has roughly 250,000 clones, approximately 90% seen once. Sequenced: peripheral blood. These receptors all come from a woman in her thirties or forties with acute or convalescent COVID-19. Both conserved end residues are part of each CDR3. D genes are given only for firm matches. Size values are once, few and many counts, or a class for expanded clones, and some rows have none.

size: -
D: -
J: TRBJ1-2
V: TRBV3-1/TRBV3-2
DNA: TGTGCCAGCAGCTCCCGCGGTTCCTATGGCTACACCTTC
CDR3: CASSSRGSYGYTF

size: once
D: -
J: TRBJ1-1
V: TRBV2
DNA: TGTGCCAGCAGGGAACAGATACAGAACACTGAAGCTTTCTTT
CDR3: CASREQIQNTEAFF

size: -
D: TRBD1
J: TRBJ1-6
V: TRBV7-9
DNA: TGTGCCAGCAGCTCCGGACAGGGGTCACCCCTCCACTTT
CDR3: CASSSGQGSPLHF

size: -
D: -
J: TRBJ1-2
V: TRBV29-1
DNA: TGCAGCGTTGTCCAGGACTCTAACTATGGCTACACCTTC
CDR3: CSVVQDSNYGYTF

size: -
D: -
J: TRBJ1-1
V: TRBV5-1
DNA: TGCGCCAGCAGCCAAGCAAGGAACACTGAAGCTTTCTTT
CDR3: CASSQARNTEAFF

size: -
D: TRBD2
J: TRBJ2-3
V: TRBV7-6
DNA: TGTGCCAGCAGCTTATCGGGGGGGCCGACAGATACGCAGTATTTT
CDR3: CASSLSGGPTDTQYF

size: -
D: -
J: TRBJ1-1
V: TRBV5-5
DNA: TGTGCCAGCAGCTTGAGGTTTGGTTTGGGGGCGTTATCCACTGAAGCTTTCTTT
CDR3: CASSLRFGLGALSTEAFF

size: -
D: -
J: TRBJ1-2
V: TRBV19
DNA: TGTGCCAGTAGTATCCCCATGGGGGGGTCAATGGACTATGGCTACACCTTC
CDR3: CASSIPMGGSMDYGYTF

size: -
D: TRBD1
J: TRBJ1-6
V: TRBV18
DNA: TGTGCCAGCTCATCGGACAGGAATTCACCCCTCCACTTT
CDR3: CASSSDRNSPLHF

size: -
D: -
J: TRBJ2-6
V: TRBV5-1
DNA: TGCGCCAGCAGCTTACAGGTCTCTGGGGCCAACGTCCTGACTTTC
CDR3: CASSLQVSGANVLTF

size: -
D: TRBD2
J: TRBJ2-1
V: TRBV7-8
DNA: TGTGCCAGCAGCTTAGAAGGTGGAGCGGGGGTTTACAATGAGCAGTTCTTC
CDR3: CASSLEGGAGVYNEQFF

size: -
D: -
J: TRBJ1-5
V: TRBV6-5
DNA: TGTGCCAGCAGGCCAGGGGACGATCAGCCCCAGCATTTT
CDR3: CASRPGDDQPQHF

size: -
D: TRBD1
J: TRBJ1-5
V: TRBV5-5
DNA: TGTGCCAGCAGCCCTGACAGGGGTCAGCCCCAGCATTTT
CDR3: CASSPDRGQPQHF

size: -
D: TRBD1
J: TRBJ1-1
V: TRBV5-1
DNA: TGCGCCAGCAGCTCCCTGACAGGGGAATTTTCTGAAGCTTTCTTT
CDR3: CASSSLTGEFSEAFF

size: -
D: TRBD1
J: TRBJ1-6
V: TRBV6-5
DNA: TGTGCCAGCAGCCTGAGGACAGGGGAGACTTCACCCCTCCACTTT
CDR3: CASSLRTGETSPLHF

size: -
D: TRBD1
J: TRBJ2-2
V: TRBV29-1
DNA: TGCAGCGGGAAGGGACAGGGCGGCGGGGAGCTGTTTTTT
CDR3: CSGKGQGGGELFF

size: -
D: -
J: TRBJ1-4
V: TRBV24-1
DNA: TGTGCCACCAGTGATTGGAACTTGAGGAAACTGTTTTTT
CDR3: CATSDWNLRKLFF

size: -
D: TRBD2
J: TRBJ2-3
V: TRBV5-1
DNA: TGCGCCAGCAGGCTAGCGGGGGCCTTTAAATCAGATACGCAGTATTTT
CDR3: CASRLAGAFKSDTQYF

size: -
D: -
J: TRBJ2-4
V: TRBV19
DNA: TGTGCCAGTAGTGCTTACGACTTAAGGACATCGGACATTCAGTACTTC
CDR3: CASSAYDLRTSDIQYF

size: -
D: -
J: TRBJ2-3
V: TRBV14
DNA: TGTGCCAGCAGCCAAGGAGGATACACGCAGTATTTT
CDR3: CASSQGGYTQYF

size: -
D: TRBD1
J: TRBJ2-3
V: TRBV7-3
DNA: TGTGCCAGCAGCGACCTGGGACAGGGCGCAGATACGCAGTATTTT
CDR3: CASSDLGQGADTQYF

size: -
D: TRBD1
J: TRBJ2-1
V: TRBV2
DNA: TGTGCCAGCAGTGAAACGACAGGGAACGGGGAGCAGTTCTTC
CDR3: CASSETTGNGEQFF

size: once
D: -
J: TRBJ1-1
V: TRBV12-3/TRBV12-4
DNA: TGTGCCAGCAGTTTATCGGGTGAAGCTTTCTTT
CDR3: CASSLSGEAFF

size: -
D: -
J: TRBJ1-6
V: TRBV7-8
DNA: TGTGCCAGCAGCAAAGCAAACAGGGAGTCCTATAATTCACCCCTCCACTTT
CDR3: CASSKANRESYNSPLHF

size: -
D: TRBD1
J: TRBJ2-3
V: TRBV5-8
DNA: TGTGCCAGCAGCTCCAGGGGGCGCCCAACAGATACGCAGTATTTT
CDR3: CASSSRGRPTDTQYF

size: once
D: TRBD1
J: TRBJ2-3
V: TRBV5-1
DNA: TGCGCCAGCAGCACAGGGACAGGGAGCACAGATACGCAGTATTTT
CDR3: CASSTGTGSTDTQYF

size: -
D: -
J: TRBJ1-2
V: TRBV24-1
DNA: TGTGCCACCAGTGATTATCAATTTAACTATGGCTACACCTTC
CDR3: CATSDYQFNYGYTF

size: -
D: -
J: TRBJ1-4
V: TRBV5-1
DNA: TGCGCCAGCAGCTTGGGTCCCCGGGAAGGTAATGAAAAACTGTTTTTT
CDR3: CASSLGPREGNEKLFF

size: -
D: TRBD1
J: TRBJ2-1
V: TRBV10-3
DNA: TGTGCCATCAGTCCGGACAGGGTAGTGAATGAGCAGTTCTTC
CDR3: CAISPDRVVNEQFF

size: few
D: -
J: TRBJ1-1
V: TRBV7-2
DNA: TGTGCCAGCAGCTTAGCGTCCCTGCGGGATACCTACCGAGCTTTCTTT
CDR3: CASSLASLRDTYRAFF

size: -
D: -
J: TRBJ1-6
V: TRBV6-5
DNA: TGTGCCAGCAGTTACAACGGTGGGGCTTCACCCCTCCACTTT
CDR3: CASSYNGGASPLHF

size: -
D: TRBD1
J: TRBJ1-2
V: TRBV2
DNA: TGTGCCAGCAGGGAGCCGGGACAGGGACCGGATGGCTACACCTTC
CDR3: CASREPGQGPDGYTF